The entry that follows covers one T cell receptor (beta chain) sequence. The CDR3 totals 15 residues. Germline CDR1 MNHEY, CDR2 SMNVEV (reference sequence). V gave up 2 bases and J gave up 11 bases; unmatched junction bases: 14. This entry comes from a study of blood T cell repertoires in COVID-19. Study details: Collection of acute and convalescent COVID-19 samples took place in the United States, Italy and Spain. PBMCs, B-cell-depleted T cells, or T cells were the source of the cDNA or gDNA that made up the material.

Per the study methods: Quantification of nucleated cells was approximated via reference gene primer amplification. Profiling relied on immunoSEQ multiplex PCR, and the TCRdb table lists in-frame clones only, not all of them. The V and J calls and the clone size are those of that table, but D and trimming were determined from the DNA. The table shows 150,000 to 200,000 clones, with about 82% occurring only once. The rearrangement links TRBV27 to TRBJ1-1, with TRBD1 matching 7 bases. The sequence came from a young woman with acute or convalescent COVID-19. The sequenced sample consisted of peripheral blood. The CDR3 nucleotides read TGTGCCAGCAGTTTAGGAGGAGGGGGCCCCAAGGACGCTTTCTTT. The encoded protein is CASSLGGGGPKDAFF.